These 21 T cell receptor beta chains were all obtained from the same sample, sequenced in a study of T cell repertoires in cytomegalovirus infection. TCRdb re-called the reads through MiXCR, storing one row per CDR3 protein. The data hold hundreds of thousands of distinct CDR3 sequences, with 20% to 25% observed a single time. Sequencing was done on a sample of CD8+ T cells from PBMCs. Receptors originate from a human donor in good health (CMV status not recorded). Some clones in this sample may be carry-over from other donors' samples.

This chain links TRBV11-2 with TRBJ2-3; 9 bases are shared with TRBD2. The germline gives CDR1 SGHAT, CDR2 FQNNGV. This CDR3 is built from 15 residues. The V gene end was trimmed by 5 bases and the J gene end by 4 bases; junction bases not matched to a gene: 7. DNA for the CDR3: TGTGCCAGCAGCCATAGCGGGGGACTCTCAGATACGCAGTATTTT. It codes for CASSHSGGLSDTQYF.

This clonotype came up a few times. The chain is built from TRBV10-3 and TRBJ1-2; D may be TRBD1 (5 bases). The V end was cut by 5 bases, the J end by 8 bases, with 15 bases between. This CDR3 contains 13 residues. CDR1 and CDR2 from the germline V gene are ENHRY and SYGVKD. This CDR3 is CAISLWGSWGYTF. CDR3 nucleotide sequence: TGTGCCATCAGTCTATGGGGGAGCTGGGGCTACACCTTC.

In its sample, this clonotype was seen many times. V is TRBV2 and J is TRBJ1-1; 7 nucleotides line up with TRBD1. The V and J ends lost 5 bases and 0 bases, in that order; junction bases with no gene match: 3. There are 14 residues in the CDR3. CDR1 is SNHLY and CDR2 is FYNNEI in the germline V gene. The CDR3 loop is CASSPGQMNTEAFF. CDR3 coding DNA: TGTGCCAGCAGTCCGGGACAGATGAACACTGAAGCTTTCTTT.

The chain links TRBV7-9 to TRBJ2-7, with TRBD1 as a possible D gene (6 bases). The V gene's germline CDR1 is SEHNR and CDR2 FQNEAQ (reference sequence). The length of the CDR3 is 14 residues. V lost 5 bases and J lost 3, with 14 bases in between. The CDR3 here is CASSPRQAYYEQYF. The CDR3 DNA reads TGTGCCAGCAGCCCCCGACAGGCCTACTACGAGCAGTACTTC.

This clonotype was seen more than once but under ten times. The J gene is TRBJ1-2, the V gene TRBV7-4; the D is unclear. This CDR3 is 13 amino acids long. Trimming shortened V by 2 bases and J by 0 bases, and 4 bases separated the two germline ends. Germline V lookup: CDR1 SGHVT, CDR2 SQSDAQ. In nucleotides, the CDR3 is TGTGCCAGCAGCTTAAGGTCTAACTATGGCTACACCTTC. Residues: CASSLRSNYGYTF.

The chain is built from TRBV3-1 and TRBJ1-3; D might be TRBD1 (6 bases). Trimming shortened V by 4 bases and J by 5 bases, and 15 bases separated the two germline ends. CDR1 and CDR2 from the germline V gene are LGHDT and YNNKEL (reference sequence). The CDR3 length is 15 residues. DNA for the CDR3: TGTGCCAGCAGCCCTTGGGGGGCTTTGAGAAACACCATATATTTT. It encodes CASSPWGALRNTIYF.

This clonotype was recorded a few times. The chain has TRBV29-1 and TRBJ1-2; 10 bases map to TRBD1. The V gene's germline CDR1 is SQVTM and CDR2 ANQGSEA. The CDR3 is 12 residues long. V trimming: 7 bases; J trimming: 6 bases; junction bases outside the gene matches: 5. In DNA, the CDR3 is TGCAGCGCTTGGACAGGGGGAAATGGCTACACCTTC. Encoded protein: CSAWTGGNGYTF.

The chain combines TRBV27 with TRBJ2-7; D gene ambiguous. This CDR3 spans 12 amino acids. Germline V gives CDR1 MNHEY, CDR2 SMNVEV (reference sequence). V was trimmed by 4 bases and J by 7 bases, leaving 11 bases between them. The CDR3 bases are TGTGCCAGCAGTTCAACGCTAGTGGAGCAGTACTTC. Translated, it gives CASSSTLVEQYF.

Ten or more counts support this clonotype. The chain has TRBV25-1 and TRBJ2-1; 8 nucleotides match TRBD2. With 7 bases clipped from V and 5 bases from J, the junction kept 10 bases outside the gene matches. Germline V gives CDR1 MGHDK, CDR2 SYGVNS. This CDR3 has 15 amino acids. CDR3 nucleotide sequence: TGTGCCAGCATTTCACTAGCGGCGGTGGACAATGAGCAGTTCTTC. As protein: CASISLAAVDNEQFF.

The chain uses TRBV11-2 and TRBJ1-1; D may be TRBD1 (6 bases). The CDR3 is 13 residues long. CDR1 and CDR2 (germline): SGHAT, FQNNGV. V dropped 2 bases and J dropped 5 bases, with 9 bases sitting between them. CDR3 loop: CASSLRGVTEAFF. The CDR3 region has the DNA TGTGCCAGCAGCTTAAGGGGGGTGACTGAAGCTTTCTTT.

Only a few counts were recorded for this clonotype. This chain joins TRBV27 and TRBJ2-7; D may be TRBD1 (6 bases). Germline lookup yields CDR1 MNHEY and CDR2 SMNVEV (reference sequence). The CDR3 has 13 residues. The V end was cut by 5 bases, the J end by 5 bases, with 13 bases between. The CDR3 DNA is TGTGCCAGCAGTCCTACAGGGTACCACGAGCAGTACTTC. This translates into CASSPTGYHEQYF.

The table lists this clonotype with a few counts. The V gene is TRBV29-1, the J gene TRBJ1-1; TRBD1 might be the D (5 bases). Germline lookup yields CDR1 SQVTM and CDR2 ANQGSEA. The V end lost 4 bases, the J end lost 6 bases, and 9 bases lay between the germline ends. The CDR3 covers 11 residues. CDR3 sequence: CSVAEGPEAFF. CDR3 coding DNA: TGCAGCGTTGCAGAGGGGCCTGAAGCTTTCTTT.

The V gene is TRBV20-1, the J gene TRBJ2-1; 8 nucleotides agree with TRBD1. This CDR3 comprises 18 residues. From germline, CDR1 is DFQATT and CDR2 SNEGSKA (reference sequence). After removal of 0 bases from V and 0 bases from J, the junction contained 10 bases not matched to a gene. CDR3 region: CSARDWGQGALSYNEQFF. The CDR3 bases are TGCAGTGCTAGAGATTGGGGGCAGGGGGCCCTCTCCTACAATGAGCAGTTCTTC.

This clonotype was counted between two and nine times. This chain joins TRBV29-1 and TRBJ1-2; D is ambiguous. The CDR3 covers 10 residues. In germline, CDR1 is SQVTM, CDR2 ANQGSEA. Trimming shortened V by 5 bases and J by 6 bases, and 7 bases separated the two germline ends. The CDR3 spells CSVPGDGYTF. The CDR3 DNA sequence: TGCAGCGTTCCAGGTGATGGCTACACCTTC. Full variable domain (rest looked up from reference TRBV29-1 and TRBJ1-2): SAVISQKPSRDICQRGTSLTIQCQVDSQVTMMFWYRQQPGQSLTLIATANQGSEATYESGFVIDKFPISRPNLTFSTLTVSNMSPEDSSIYLCSVPGDGYTFGSGTRLTVV.

The rearrangement joins TRBV14 to TRBJ1-1, with D possibly TRBD1 on 5 matching bases. Trimming left V 1 base short and J 1 base short, with 7 bases between. In germline, CDR1 is SGHDN, CDR2 FVKESK. The CDR3 totals 14 residues. This chain's CDR3 is CASSQVTGNTEAFF. CDR3 nucleotide sequence: TGTGCCAGCAGCCAAGTCACAGGGAACACTGAAGCTTTCTTT.

The chain links TRBV12-3 or TRBV12-4 to TRBJ1-2; tentative D call: TRBD1 (5 bases). The CDR3 totals 19 residues. V was shortened by 7 bases and J by 0 bases, with 27 bases between the two germline ends. In DNA, the CDR3 is TGTGCCAGCACGCCTATCTTCCGGGGGGTCCCCGGGACTAACTATGGCTACACCTTC. The encoded protein is CASTPIFRGVPGTNYGYTF.

Many counts were recorded for this clonotype. This chain joins TRBV28 and TRBJ1-1; D gene ambiguous. Germline V gene sequence: CDR1 MDHEN, CDR2 SYDVKM. The CDR3 loop spans 14 amino acids. V lost 2 bases, J lost 0 bases, and 7 bases lay in between. CDR3 in amino acids: CASSLIRLNTEAFF. CDR3 DNA: TGTGCCAGCAGTTTAATCAGATTGAACACTGAAGCTTTCTTT.

J is TRBJ1-2 and V is TRBV2, with D possibly being TRBD1 (5 bases). With 6 bases removed from V and 6 bases from J, the gap between germline ends came to 17 bases. CDR3 size: 14 residues. The germline V gene encodes CDR1 SNHLY and CDR2 FYNNEI. CDR3 region: CASRVPPGPDGYTF. The DNA of the CDR3 is TGTGCCAGCAGAGTTCCACCGGGACCCGATGGCTACACCTTC.

The table lists this clonotype with a few counts. The V call is TRBV28, the J call TRBJ1-4; possible D gene TRBD1, 6 bases. Trimming cost V 3 bases and J 0 bases, with 20 bases left between them. Germline lookup yields CDR1 MDHEN and CDR2 SYDVKM. The CDR3 loop spans 19 amino acids. The CDR3 DNA reads as TGTGCCAGCAGTTTCGGCCCGGGACACCGACGCGCAACTAATGAAAAACTGTTTTTT. It encodes CASSFGPGHRRATNEKLFF.

The chain joins TRBV5-4 to TRBJ2-7; D perhaps matches TRBD2 (6 bases). Germline V CDR1 and CDR2: SGHNT, YYREEE (reference sequence). The germline V and J ends were trimmed by 4 bases and 2 bases, with 13 bases remaining between them. This CDR3 is built from 14 residues. The CDR3 sequence is CASSNGGTPYEQYF. Written as DNA, the CDR3 is TGTGCCAGCAGCAACGGAGGGACCCCCTACGAGCAGTACTTC.

The V gene is TRBV28, the J gene TRBJ2-7, with D tentatively TRBD2 (6 bases). Germline loops: CDR1 MDHEN, CDR2 SYDVKM. Trimming left V 8 bases short and J 7 bases short, with 18 bases between. This CDR3 comprises 13 residues. This CDR3 is CASGPGLRREQYF. DNA of the CDR3: TGTGCCAGCGGCCCGGGACTCCGAAGGGAGCAGTACTTC.